Presented here are 11 T cell receptor beta chains from one specimen sequenced in a study of naive and memory T cell subsets. The SP2 primer and nested alpha and beta constant region primers amplified ligated cDNA in four rounds. TCRdb independently ran MiXCR on the 5' RACE reads; one entry per CDR3 protein. Altogether tens of thousands of distinct CDR3 sequences are present, around 8% being singletons, with the ten largest covering around a tenth. A UMI-containing oligonucleotide was joined by 3' ligation to the TCR cDNA template. Receptor source: a female donor in good health.

The genes are TRBV6-1 and TRBJ2-5; unclear D gene. The CDR3 length is 14 residues. V lost 0 bases and J 4 bases, leaving 9 bases between the germline ends. Germline V CDR1 and CDR2: MNHNS, SASEGT. CDR3 sequence (DNA): TGTGCCAGCAGTGAAGCGCAACACCTAGAGACCCAGTACTTC. Its translation: CASSEAQHLETQYF.

This clonotype came up a few times. The chain is built from TRBV9 and TRBJ2-7, with TRBD1 matching 7 bases. The CDR3 has 14 residues. The junction had 3 bases not matched to a gene; V was cut back by 3 bases and J by 0 bases. Germline CDR1 SGDLS, CDR2 YYNGEE. CDR3 in amino acids: CASSARQGSYEQYF. The DNA of the CDR3 is TGTGCCAGCAGCGCTCGACAGGGCTCCTACGAGCAGTACTTC.

This clonotype turned up a few times. The chain uses TRBV5-1 and TRBJ1-4; 8 positions match TRBD1. V dropped 0 bases and J dropped 8; count of bases not matched to a gene: 12. Looked up from germline, CDR1 is SGHRS and CDR2 is YFSETQ. The CDR3 loop spans 17 amino acids. CDR3 coding DNA: TGCGCCAGCAGCTTGGCCACCGGGACAGGCTTTAAAGAAAAACTGTTTTTT. It yields the protein CASSLATGTGFKEKLFF. Complete variable domain (other parts from reference TRBV5-1 and TRBJ1-4): KAGVTQTPRYLIKTRGQQVTLSCSPISGHRSVSWYQQTPGQGLQFLFEYFSETQRNKGNFPGRFSGRQFSNSRSEMNVSTLELGDSALYLCASSLATGTGFKEKLFFGSGTQLSVL.

This clonotype has ten or more counts. A junction end diverges from the germline sequence, so it may reflect a read error. The chain carries TRBV20-1 and TRBJ1-2; the match to TRBD1 covers 7 bases. Germline loops: CDR1 DFQATT, CDR2 SNEGSKA (reference sequence). This CDR3 spans 13 amino acids. CDR3 sequence reads: CSARSPSGQRSLF. The CDR3 DNA reads TGCAGTGCTAGATCACCCTCGGGACAGCGCTCCCTCTTC.

This clonotype was seen many times. The chain carries TRBV6-1 and TRBJ1-5, with a possible D match to TRBD1 (6 bases). CDR3 size: 15 residues. With 8 bases removed from V and 5 bases from J, the gap between germline ends came to 19 bases. Germline lookup yields CDR1 MNHNS and CDR2 SASEGT. CDR3 sequence: CASGSQGQPDQPQHF. In DNA form, the CDR3 reads TGTGCCAGCGGGTCCCAAGGACAGCCCGATCAGCCCCAGCATTTT.

This clonotype was found many times. Germline is not matched at one junction end, which may reflect a read error. V is TRBV3-1 and J is TRBJ2-7, with D possibly being TRBD2 (5 bases). This CDR3 spans 13 amino acids. From germline, CDR1 is LGHDT and CDR2 YNNKEL (reference sequence). CDR3 nucleotide sequence: TGTGCCAGCACCCAAGGCACTAGTAACGAGCAGTACTTC. As protein: CASTQGTSNEQYF.

This clonotype was observed many times. V gene TRBV20-1 combines with J gene TRBJ2-2; D might be TRBD1 (6 bases). The CDR3 has 14 residues. Trimming took off 5 bases at V and 4 bases at J, with 14 bases between the two ends. The germline V gene has CDR1 DFQATT and CDR2 SNEGSKA (reference sequence). CDR3 sequence: CSAPTGMATGELFF. The DNA of the CDR3 is TGCAGTGCTCCAACAGGGATGGCCACCGGGGAGCTGTTTTTT.

Comment on this clonotype: At one end the junction does not follow the germline gene, possibly because of a read error. This rearrangement joins TRBV28 to TRBJ1-2, with D unclear. This CDR3 region has 12 residues. Per the germline V gene, CDR1 is MDHEN and CDR2 is SYDVKM. The CDR3 DNA sequence: TGTGCCAGCAGTTTTAATGATTATGGCGACACCTTC. Translating gives CASSFNDYGDTF.

This sequence joins TRBV12-3 or TRBV12-4 and TRBJ2-3; D is possibly TRBD1 (6 bases). The CDR3 sequence is 13 residues long. The V and J ends lost 6 bases and 3 bases respectively, with 10 bases between them. The CDR3: CASRLTGTDTQYF. For the CDR3, the DNA is TGTGCCAGCAGGCTAACAGGGACAGATACGCAGTATTTT.

The table lists this clonotype with a few counts. The chain employs TRBV20-1 and TRBJ1-3, with 9 bases matching TRBD1. J lost 2 bases, V lost 2 bases, and 4 bases had no gene match. The germline V gene has CDR1 DFQATT and CDR2 SNEGSKA (reference sequence). The CDR3 has 15 amino acids. This CDR3 reads CSARPYRGPGNTIYF. CDR3 coding DNA: TGCAGTGCTAGACCTTACAGGGGGCCTGGAAACACCATATATTTT.

Written as DNA, the CDR3 is TGTGCCAGCAGCTTGGGGGCCGGGGTCTACACTGAAGCTTTCTTT. Protein product: CASSLGAGVYTEAFF. The rearrangement links TRBV5-6 to TRBJ1-1; D is unresolved. The germline V and J ends were trimmed by 0 bases and 3 bases, with 12 bases remaining between them. The germline CDR1 and CDR2 sequences are SGHDT and YYEEEE. The CDR3 sequence is 15 residues long.